The present T cell receptor (beta chain) was sequenced within a study of T cells in Graves' hyperthyroidism and ophthalmopathy. Regarding the study as a whole: Blood also contained most expanded thyroid clonotypes above 0.001.

Each diagnosis drew on symptoms, thyroxine, TRAb, thyroid ultrasound and orbital computed tomography findings. What was amplified from RNA transcripts were TCR beta CDR3 regions. The HTBI primer set drove a first-round RT-PCR of the TCR CDR3. TCRdb analysed the multiplex PCR reads with MiXCR anew, one entry per CDR3 protein. Of approximately 510,000 distinct CDR3 sequences in the sample, approximately 49% were seen once. V was pared by 5 bases and J by 3 bases, with 11 bases between. The CDR3 sequence is 14 residues long. Germline V gives CDR1 SGHRS, CDR2 YFSETQ. This clonotype has more than one count but fewer than ten. Its target is not known.

The TCR comes from an adult woman with Graves' disease, either hyperthyroidism or ophthalmopathy (not recorded which). Material for sequencing was peripheral blood or thyroid tissue (not recorded which). The chain joins TRBV5-1 to TRBJ2-2; a possible D gene is TRBD1 (5 bases). The CDR3 DNA reads TGCGCCAGCAGTCAGCAGGGCCACACCGGGGAGCTGTTTTTT. Translated, it gives CASSQQGHTGELFF.